The 23 T cell receptor beta chains below all came from one sample that was sequenced in a study of vaccination and CD4 T cells after COVID-19. Cultured CD4+ T cells had their DNA profiled by the Oncomine TCR Beta short-read assay. In TCRdb, the PCR reads were re-called with MiXCR into one record per CDR3 protein. This table holds 17,000 or so distinct CDR3 sequences, 30% to 45% found once. Antigens of these TCRs are unknown. Treatment of the sample: approximately nine-day PBMC culture with coronavirus spike peptide pools or control peptides (ViraFEST assay). Sequencing was performed on CD4+ T cells from blood, cultured in vitro. The source is a human donor who had recovered from COVID-19.

The chain uses TRBV18 and TRBJ1-5; TRBD1 is a possible D gene (5 bases). CDR1 is KGHSH, CDR2 LQKENI, per germline. V gave up 1 base and J gave up 0 bases, with 10 bases separating them. CDR3 length equals 16 residues. Here the CDR3 reads CASSPRPGGSNQPQHF. CDR3 bases: TGTGCCAGCTCACCACGCCCGGGGGGTAGCAATCAGCCCCAGCATTTT.

This chain connects TRBV20-1 to TRBJ2-1, with TRBD2 as a possible D gene (6 bases). The CDR3 length is 15 residues. Germline V gene lookup returns CDR1 DFQATT and CDR2 SNEGSKA (reference sequence). Trimming stripped 0 bases from V and 7 bases from J, with 16 bases between. CDR3 residues: CSARDLPGTSNEQFF. In nucleotides, the CDR3 is TGCAGTGCTAGAGATCTCCCCGGGACTTCTAATGAGCAGTTCTTC.

The sample holds a few counts of this clonotype. The rearrangement links TRBV18 to TRBJ2-3; D not resolved. The CDR3 consists of 13 residues. Germline CDR1 KGHSH, CDR2 LQKENI. V was cut by 3 bases and J by 2 bases, with 6 bases left in between. The CDR3 sequence is CASSPTDTDTQYF. In nucleotides, the CDR3 is TGTGCCAGCTCACCTACAGACACAGATACGCAGTATTTT.

The genes are TRBV19 and TRBJ2-5; a possible D gene is TRBD1 (6 bases). The ends were cut back, 1 base at V and 5 bases at J, with 20 bases in the middle. The V gene's germline CDR1 is LNHDA and CDR2 SQIVND (reference sequence). There are 17 residues in the CDR3. CDR3: CASSIGRPGALTETQYF. The DNA of the CDR3 is TGTGCCAGTAGTATAGGGAGGCCAGGGGCGTTGACGGAGACCCAGTACTTC.

CDR3 region: CASSPGTGVTGNTIYF. The DNA of the CDR3 is TGTGCCAGCAGTCCGGGGACGGGGGTGACTGGAAACACCATATATTTT. The gene calls are TRBV27 and TRBJ1-3; D possibly corresponds to TRBD1 (5 bases). The CDR3 has 16 residues. V lost 5 bases to trimming and J lost 2 bases, with 16 bases between them. Germline V gene lookup returns CDR1 MNHEY and CDR2 SMNVEV (reference sequence).

The rearrangement joins TRBV7-2 to TRBJ2-1, with TRBD2 as a possible D gene (5 bases). Trimming removed 4 bases at V and 5 bases at J, with 21 bases between. The CDR3 is 17 residues long. Germline V gene lookup returns CDR1 SGHTA and CDR2 FQGNSA. The CDR3: CASSSLRTGGPDNEQFF. CDR3 in DNA: TGTGCCAGCAGCTCTTTACGGACTGGCGGACCCGACAATGAGCAGTTCTTC. The whole variable domain, remainder taken from reference TRBV7-2 and TRBJ2-1, is GAGVSQSPSNKVTEKGKDVELRCDPISGHTALYWYRQSLGQGLEFLIYFQGNSAPDKSGLPSDRFSAERTGGSVSTLTIQRTQQEDSAVYLCASSSLRTGGPDNEQFFGPGTRLTVL.

This clonotype was found a few times. One end of the junction fails to match germline, which may point to a read error. This CDR3 is CASRIGQSVEEPQHF. In DNA, the CDR3 is TGTGCCAGTAGGATAGGACAGTCCGTAGAGGAGCCCCAGCATTTT. The chain joins TRBV19 to TRBJ1-5; D possibly corresponds to TRBD1 (6 bases). Germline V gene sequence: CDR1 LNHDA, CDR2 SQIVND (reference sequence). The CDR3 is 15 amino acids. Using reference TRBV19 and TRBJ1-5 for the parts outside the CDR3, the full variable domain is DGGITQSPKYLFRKEGQNVTLSCEQNLNHDAMYWYRQDPGQGLRLIYYSQIVNDFQKGDIAEGYSVSREKKESFPLTVTSAQKNPTAFYLCASRIGQSVEEPQHFGDGTRLSIL.

The J gene is TRBJ2-3, the V gene TRBV7-6, with a tentative D call TRBD2 (6 bases). Between the trimmed V and J ends, which lost 8 bases and 1 base, there was a span of 10 bases. The germline V gene has CDR1 SGHVS and CDR2 FNYEAQ. The CDR3 spans 13 residues. The CDR3 loop reads CASRPSGTDTQYF. As DNA, the CDR3 is TGTGCCAGCCGTCCTAGCGGCACAGATACGCAGTATTTT.

This clonotype has more than one count but fewer than ten. V and J are TRBV10-3 and TRBJ1-1, with 8 bases identical to TRBD1. Germline trimming cut 0 bases from V and 4 bases from J; bases unmatched to any gene: 4. The CDR3 is 15 amino acids. From germline, CDR1 is ENHRY and CDR2 SYGVKD. In DNA, the CDR3 is TGTGCCATCAGTGAGTCGCAGGGGGCGGGCACTGAAGCTTTCTTT. Translated, it gives CAISESQGAGTEAFF.

In regard to this clonotype: The junction and the germline gene differ at one end; a read error may be behind it. This CDR3 reads CASSQFPF. DNA for the CDR3: TGCGCCAGCAGTCAATTTCCTTTT. This chain connects TRBV23-1 to TRBJ2-3; D unresolved. TRBV23-1 is an ORF for which the function is uncertain. The CDR3 contains 8 residues.

The genes are TRBV19 and TRBJ1-5; maybe TRBD1 (6 bases). Germline V gene sequence: CDR1 LNHDA, CDR2 SQIVND (reference sequence). Trimming took 8 bases from V and 5 from J, leaving 25 bases between them. CDR3 length equals 17 residues. DNA of the CDR3: TGTGCCAGTGGCTCCCTCCGGGGACAAGGGGGATATCAGCCCCAGCATTTT. It translates to CASGSLRGQGGYQPQHF. Filled out from reference TRBV19 and TRBJ1-5, the complete variable domain reads DGGITQSPKYLFRKEGQNVTLSCEQNLNHDAMYWYRQDPGQGLRLIYYSQIVNDFQKGDIAEGYSVSREKKESFPLTVTSAQKNPTAFYLCASGSLRGQGGYQPQHFGDGTRLSIL.

The chain couples TRBV27 to TRBJ2-3, with a possible D match to TRBD1 (5 bases). With 9 bases removed from V and 6 bases from J, the gap between germline ends came to 16 bases. Per the germline V gene, CDR1 is MNHEY and CDR2 is SMNVEV (reference sequence). CDR3 length: 13 residues. CDR3 in amino acids: CARLRGKRDTQYF. The CDR3 region has the DNA TGTGCCAGATTAAGGGGCAAACGGGATACGCAGTATTTT.

This clonotype appeared a few times. At one end the junction does not follow the germline gene, possibly because of a read error. V and J are TRBV12-3 or TRBV12-4 and TRBJ1-1, with a tentative D call TRBD1 (5 bases). The CDR3 consists of 12 residues. The CDR3 sequence is CASSGASPDALF. The CDR3 bases are TGTGCCAGCAGTGGGGCTAGCCCTGACGCTCTCTTT.

This clonotype was detected only a few times. V usage is TRBV6-1 and J usage is TRBJ1-5; D is undetermined. Germline V gives CDR1 MNHNS, CDR2 SASEGT. CDR3 length: 14 amino acids. The germline V and J ends were trimmed by 4 bases and 0 bases, with 7 bases remaining between them. The CDR3 protein is CASSGLNSNQPQHF. The CDR3 DNA follows: TGTGCCAGCAGTGGACTTAATAGCAATCAGCCCCAGCATTTT.

The rearrangement links TRBV6-1 to TRBJ2-1, with 11 nucleotides matching TRBD2. This CDR3 is built from 20 residues. The ends lost 5 bases at V and 2 bases at J; junction bases unmatched: 17. CDR1 MNHNS and CDR2 SASEGT come from the germline V gene. This CDR3 reads CASSHQRTERGLAAYNEQFF. In DNA form, the CDR3 reads TGTGCCAGCAGTCACCAAAGGACTGAACGGGGACTAGCGGCCTACAATGAGCAGTTCTTC.

The CDR3 DNA follows: TGCGCCAGCAGCCCCGGACTAGCGGGAGACTCAGATACGCAGTATTTT. It specifies CASSPGLAGDSDTQYF. The chain has TRBV5-1 and TRBJ2-3, with 13 bases fitting TRBD2. Germline CDR1 reads SGHRS; CDR2 reads YFSETQ. V gave up 4 bases and J gave up 4 bases; unmatched junction bases: 6. The CDR3 covers 16 residues.

The rearrangement links TRBV28 to TRBJ1-1; tentatively, D is TRBD1 (6 bases). The germline V and J ends were trimmed by 6 bases and 2 bases, with 16 bases remaining between them. This CDR3 is 15 amino acids long. Germline lookup yields CDR1 MDHEN and CDR2 SYDVKM. The CDR3: CASRKQGGGNTEAFF. The CDR3 coding sequence is TGTGCCAGCAGAAAACAGGGAGGGGGTAACACTGAAGCTTTCTTT.

This rearrangement joins TRBV20-1 to TRBJ1-3; unclear D gene. Germline V gene lookup returns CDR1 DFQATT and CDR2 SNEGSKA (reference sequence). Trimming left V 2 bases short and J 0 bases short, with 8 bases between. The CDR3 contains 14 residues. This CDR3 is CSARRVGSGNTIYF. CDR3 DNA sequence: TGCAGTGCTAGAAGGGTAGGCTCTGGAAACACCATATATTTT.

The J gene is TRBJ2-1, the V gene TRBV20-1, with 15 bases identical to TRBD2. CDR1 is DFQATT and CDR2 is SNEGSKA in the germline V gene (reference sequence). J was trimmed by 5 bases and V by 5 bases; bases with no gene match: 7. This CDR3 is 16 amino acids long. The CDR3 here is CSAGTSGRPSDNEQFF. The CDR3 DNA follows: TGCAGTGCTGGGACTAGCGGGAGGCCTTCGGACAATGAGCAGTTCTTC.

This clonotype was observed a handful of times. CDR3 residues: CSADPGSEQYF. The CDR3 DNA sequence: TGCAGTGCTGATCCAGGGTCCGAGCAGTACTTC. J is TRBJ2-7 and V is TRBV20-1; tentative D call: TRBD1 (5 bases). The germline CDR1 and CDR2 sequences are DFQATT and SNEGSKA (reference sequence). This CDR3 has 11 amino acids. Trimming left V 5 bases short and J 6 bases short, with 11 bases between.

J is TRBJ1-3 and V is TRBV6-1; no reliable D call. CDR3 size: 16 residues. Trimming shortened V by 6 bases and J by 0 bases, and 15 bases separated the two germline ends. Germline values: CDR1 MNHNS, CDR2 SASEGT. The CDR3 sequence is CASSDTSSSSGNTIYF. The CDR3 DNA reads as TGTGCCAGCAGCGATACAAGCTCCAGCTCTGGAAACACCATATATTTT.

The chain recombines TRBV28 with TRBJ2-5; 12 bases line up with TRBD2. The CDR3 covers 16 residues. J gave up 2 bases and V 3 bases, and 4 bases lay outside the gene matches. CDR1 and CDR2 (germline): MDHEN, SYDVKM. CDR3 protein: CASSFWTSGTQETQYF. DNA for the CDR3: TGTGCCAGCAGTTTCTGGACTAGCGGGACTCAAGAGACCCAGTACTTC.

The chain is built from TRBV19 and TRBJ1-5; D remains ambiguous. There are 17 residues in the CDR3. Looked up from germline, CDR1 is LNHDA and CDR2 is SQIVND (reference sequence). V was trimmed by 7 bases and J by 2 bases, leaving 21 bases between them. The CDR3 sequence: CASTDPRGRSGNQPQHF. The CDR3 nucleotides read TGTGCCAGTACTGATCCCCGGGGAAGAAGTGGCAATCAGCCCCAGCATTTT.